These T cell receptor beta chains were read from a single sample in a study of blood T cell repertoires in COVID-19. Assay: immunoSEQ multiplex PCR; the TCRdb copy retains only in-frame clones and omits some. The data hold roughly 67,000 clones, with 76% observed a single time. The sample consisted of peripheral blood. These receptors were obtained from a woman aged 45-60 years with active or convalescent COVID-19. Both conserved end residues are part of each CDR3. A D gene is named only where the DNA matches it firmly. The listing skips clone size in some rows; elsewhere it reads once, few, many or a size class.

abundance: .; d_gene: .; j_gene: TRBJ2-3; v_gene: TRBV5-1; CDR3nt: TGCGCCAGCAGATCAGGCCCTAGCACAGATACGCAGTATTTT; CDR3aa: CASRSGPSTDTQYF
abundance: .; d_gene: TRBD2; j_gene: TRBJ2-1; v_gene: TRBV7-9; CDR3nt: TGTGCCAGCAGTCTCGGACTAGCGGAGTACAATGAGCAGTTCTTC; CDR3aa: CASSLGLAEYNEQFF
abundance: .; d_gene: .; j_gene: TRBJ2-3; v_gene: TRBV24-1; CDR3nt: TGTGCCACCGCCCCGGGAAGCCCCACAGATACGCAGTATTTT; CDR3aa: CATAPGSPTDTQYF
abundance: once; d_gene: TRBD2; j_gene: TRBJ2-5; v_gene: TRBV5-1; CDR3nt: TGCGCCAGCAGCCCCCCGGGACTAGCGGGAGGTGGAGAGACCCAGTACTTC; CDR3aa: CASSPPGLAGGGETQYF
abundance: .; d_gene: .; j_gene: TRBJ1-3; v_gene: TRBV10-2; CDR3nt: TGCGCCAGTGGCCGAGGCCTCGATGGAAACACCATATATTTT; CDR3aa: CASGRGLDGNTIYF
abundance: .; d_gene: .; j_gene: TRBJ2-5; v_gene: TRBV6-5; CDR3nt: TGTGCCAGCAGTTACGGCGGGGCGGGAGAGACCCAGTACTTC; CDR3aa: CASSYGGAGETQYF
abundance: .; d_gene: TRBD2; j_gene: TRBJ2-2; v_gene: TRBV14; CDR3nt: TGTGCCAGCAGCCAAGCTCTGGGACTACCCGCCGGGGAGCTGTTTTTT; CDR3aa: CASSQALGLPAGELFF
abundance: .; d_gene: TRBD2; j_gene: TRBJ2-5; v_gene: TRBV10-3; CDR3nt: TGTGCCATCAGGGGAGCGGGGTGGGAAGAGACCCAGTACTTC; CDR3aa: CAIRGAGWEETQYF
abundance: .; d_gene: .; j_gene: TRBJ1-2; v_gene: TRBV28; CDR3nt: TGTGCCAGCAGTTTTTCGTCCAGGGGCTATGGCTACACCTTC; CDR3aa: CASSFSSRGYGYTF
abundance: .; d_gene: TRBD1; j_gene: TRBJ1-2; v_gene: TRBV18; CDR3nt: TGTGCCAGCTCACCAACAAGGGCAGGGGGAAACTATGGCTACACCTTC; CDR3aa: CASSPTRAGGNYGYTF
abundance: .; d_gene: TRBD1; j_gene: TRBJ1-3; v_gene: TRBV9; CDR3nt: TGTGCCAGCAGCCTCGGGGCAGGGGGTTCTGGAAACACCATATATTTT; CDR3aa: CASSLGAGGSGNTIYF
abundance: few; d_gene: TRBD1; j_gene: TRBJ1-1; v_gene: TRBV3-1/TRBV3-2; CDR3nt: TGTGCCAGCAGCCGCCTGGGACAGCCGAACACTGAAGCTTTCTTT; CDR3aa: CASSRLGQPNTEAFF
abundance: .; d_gene: TRBD1; j_gene: TRBJ1-4; v_gene: TRBV5-1; CDR3nt: TGCGCCAGCAGCTTGAGAAGGGACAGATTTGAAAAACTGTTTTTT; CDR3aa: CASSLRRDRFEKLFF